Listed below are T cell receptor beta chains from one sample, sequenced in a study of regulatory T cells in long-lasting Graves disease. One entry per CDR3 protein, called by TCRdb with MiXCR from the multiplex PCR reads. The sample yields 360,000 or so distinct CDR3 sequences, approximately 16% seen once. The same sample was also studied in work on T cells in Graves' hyperthyroidism and ophthalmopathy.

This sample comprised peripheral blood mononuclear cells (PBMCs), obtained at new diagnosis, from a patient treated with antithyroid drugs. The source of these receptors is a man in his forties with Graves disease. CDR3s include the opening cysteine and the closing phenylalanine or tryptophan. A D gene is named only where the DNA matches it firmly. For some rows the clone size is stated as once, few or many, or as a class when expanded; others skip it.

clone_size: .; d_call: TRBD1; v_call: TRBV28; j_call: TRBJ1-3; cdr3_nt: TGTGCCAGCAGTGCGGGACAGGAGAGAAACACCATATATTTT; cdr3_aa: CASSAGQERNTIYF
clone_size: many; d_call: TRBD2; v_call: TRBV4-1; j_call: TRBJ2-7; cdr3_nt: TGCGCCAGCAGCCAAGAATCCCCGGGACTATTAGTCTACGAGCAGTACTTC; cdr3_aa: CASSQESPGLLVYEQYF
clone_size: few; d_call: .; v_call: TRBV7-3; j_call: TRBJ2-6; cdr3_nt: TGTGCCAGCAGCTTAAACAGGGTCTCTGGGGCCAACGTCCTGACTTTC; cdr3_aa: CASSLNRVSGANVLTF
clone_size: .; d_call: .; v_call: TRBV2; j_call: TRBJ1-6; cdr3_nt: TGTGCCAGCCGTGTACCGACAGGTAGTATGATCTCCTATAATTCACCCCTCCACTTT; cdr3_aa: CASRVPTGSMISYNSPLHF
clone_size: many; d_call: .; v_call: TRBV3-1; j_call: TRBJ1-5; cdr3_nt: TGTGCCAGCAGCCCCACTGGGCTTAATCAGCCCCAGCATTTT; cdr3_aa: CASSPTGLNQPQHF
clone_size: many; d_call: .; v_call: TRBV18; j_call: TRBJ2-1; cdr3_nt: TGTGCCAGCTCTCGAGAGACTGGGTACAATGAGCAGTTCTTC; cdr3_aa: CASSRETGYNEQFF
clone_size: .; d_call: .; v_call: TRBV5-4; j_call: TRBJ1-1; cdr3_nt: TGTGCCAGCAGCTTGGCAACAGGTTATACTGAAGCTTTCTTT; cdr3_aa: CASSLATGYTEAFF
clone_size: .; d_call: .; v_call: TRBV11-2; j_call: TRBJ2-2; cdr3_nt: TGTGCCAGCAGCTTAGACGTTTTTGCGGGTACCGGGGAGCTGTTTTTT; cdr3_aa: CASSLDVFAGTGELFF
clone_size: .; d_call: TRBD1; v_call: TRBV5-8; j_call: TRBJ1-2; cdr3_nt: TGTGCCAGCAGCCCAAGGACAGGGATGTATGGCTACACCTTC; cdr3_aa: CASSPRTGMYGYTF
clone_size: many; d_call: .; v_call: TRBV24-1; j_call: TRBJ1-4; cdr3_nt: TGTGCCACCAGTGAGGTGGGGGAAAAACTGTTTTTT; cdr3_aa: CATSEVGEKLFF
clone_size: many; d_call: TRBD1; v_call: TRBV6-2/TRBV6-3; j_call: TRBJ1-1; cdr3_nt: TGTGCCAGCAGTTACTCACGGGACAGGGCCAGTCCAGCTTTCTTT; cdr3_aa: CASSYSRDRASPAFF
clone_size: once; d_call: .; v_call: TRBV6-2/TRBV6-3; j_call: TRBJ1-5; cdr3_nt: TGTGCCAGCAGTTACGATCTCTCAAGTGGCAATCAGCCCCAGCATTTT; cdr3_aa: CASSYDLSSGNQPQHF
clone_size: few; d_call: .; v_call: TRBV5-1; j_call: TRBJ2-5; cdr3_nt: TGCGCCAGCAGTAAATTAGGAGAGACCCAGTACTTC; cdr3_aa: CASSKLGETQYF
clone_size: .; d_call: .; v_call: TRBV12-3/TRBV12-4; j_call: TRBJ2-1; cdr3_nt: TGTGCCAGCAGTTTGTTTAGTTCTAACAATGAGCAGTTCTTC; cdr3_aa: CASSLFSSNNEQFF
clone_size: .; d_call: TRBD1; v_call: TRBV19; j_call: TRBJ1-5; cdr3_nt: TGTGCCAGTAGTATCCCGACAGGGGGTGGCAATCAGCCCCAGCATTTT; cdr3_aa: CASSIPTGGGNQPQHF
clone_size: many; d_call: TRBD2; v_call: TRBV3-1; j_call: TRBJ2-1; cdr3_nt: TGTGCCAGCAGCCAAGCTGGCGGGGGGGGCTATGAGCAGTTCTTC; cdr3_aa: CASSQAGGGGYEQFF
clone_size: many; d_call: .; v_call: TRBV28; j_call: TRBJ2-3; cdr3_nt: TGTGCCAGCAGGCCAGGATACGGGGTAACAGATACGCAGTATTTT; cdr3_aa: CASRPGYGVTDTQYF
clone_size: many; d_call: TRBD2; v_call: TRBV6-2/TRBV6-3; j_call: TRBJ2-1; cdr3_nt: TGTGCCAGCAGTTACTGGGGGCTAGCGGGGGGGCCGGGTTTCTACAATGAGCAGTTCTTC; cdr3_aa: CASSYWGLAGGPGFYNEQFF
clone_size: many; d_call: TRBD1; v_call: TRBV5-1; j_call: TRBJ1-1; cdr3_nt: TGCGCCAGCAGCTGGAGGGACAGCCCCGACGGCAGTGAAGCTTTCTTT; cdr3_aa: CASSWRDSPDGSEAFF
clone_size: many; d_call: .; v_call: TRBV5-4; j_call: TRBJ2-1; cdr3_nt: TGTGCCAGCAGCTTGACACACTACAATGAGCAGTTCTTC; cdr3_aa: CASSLTHYNEQFF
clone_size: few; d_call: .; v_call: TRBV5-1; j_call: TRBJ2-7; cdr3_nt: TGCGCCAGCAGATTAAAGGGCACCTACGAGCAGTACTTC; cdr3_aa: CASRLKGTYEQYF
clone_size: many; d_call: .; v_call: TRBV6-1; j_call: TRBJ1-6; cdr3_nt: TGTGCCAGCAGCCGGGCCTTGGTTCCACCCCTCCACTTT; cdr3_aa: CASSRALVPPLHF
clone_size: .; d_call: TRBD1; v_call: TRBV15; j_call: TRBJ2-3; cdr3_nt: TGTGCCACCAAGTCAGGCGGGACAGGGTATTTGGATACGCAGTATTTT; cdr3_aa: CATKSGGTGYLDTQYF
clone_size: many; d_call: .; v_call: TRBV2; j_call: TRBJ1-5; cdr3_nt: TGTGCCAGCAGTGATGGTCCCTCACAGCCCCAGCATTTT; cdr3_aa: CASSDGPSQPQHF
clone_size: few; d_call: .; v_call: TRBV5-4; j_call: TRBJ2-2; cdr3_nt: TGTGCCAGCAGCTTTCAGGCGGAGGTCACCGGGGAGCTGTTTTTT; cdr3_aa: CASSFQAEVTGELFF
clone_size: .; d_call: .; v_call: TRBV15; j_call: TRBJ1-1; cdr3_nt: TGTGCCACCAGCAGAGATTCAGGGGTTGGAGCTTTCTTT; cdr3_aa: CATSRDSGVGAFF
clone_size: few; d_call: .; v_call: TRBV19; j_call: TRBJ1-1; cdr3_nt: TGTGCCAGTAGTATACGGCAGCCCATGAACACTGAAGCTTTCTTT; cdr3_aa: CASSIRQPMNTEAFF
clone_size: .; d_call: TRBD1; v_call: TRBV24-1; j_call: TRBJ2-7; cdr3_nt: TGTGCCACCAGTCCCGGACAGGGGCGCTACGAGCAGTACTTC; cdr3_aa: CATSPGQGRYEQYF
clone_size: few; d_call: .; v_call: TRBV6-2/TRBV6-3; j_call: TRBJ2-7; cdr3_nt: TGTGCCAGCAGTAACGGACGAAGGGCCGAGCAGTACTTC; cdr3_aa: CASSNGRRAEQYF
clone_size: .; d_call: .; v_call: TRBV7-9; j_call: TRBJ2-3; cdr3_nt: TGTGCCAGCATGGGGAGCCCAGATACGCAGTATTTT; cdr3_aa: CASMGSPDTQYF
clone_size: few; d_call: TRBD2; v_call: TRBV5-6; j_call: TRBJ2-3; cdr3_nt: TGTGCCAGCAGACGCGGACTAGCGGGGGGTGGTGATCCCACAGATACGCAGTATTTT; cdr3_aa: CASRRGLAGGGDPTDTQYF
clone_size: many; d_call: .; v_call: TRBV6-5; j_call: TRBJ2-1; cdr3_nt: TGTGCCAGCAGTTACTCGAATGAGCAGTTCTTC; cdr3_aa: CASSYSNEQFF
clone_size: many; d_call: .; v_call: TRBV2; j_call: TRBJ1-2; cdr3_nt: TGTGCCAGCAGTGCGGACGGGGAATATGGCTACACCTTC; cdr3_aa: CASSADGEYGYTF
clone_size: many; d_call: TRBD1; v_call: TRBV6-1; j_call: TRBJ2-3; cdr3_nt: TGTGCCAGCAGCGGGACAGGGGGCGAAGATACGCAGTATTTT; cdr3_aa: CASSGTGGEDTQYF
clone_size: .; d_call: .; v_call: TRBV9; j_call: TRBJ2-7; cdr3_nt: TGTGCCAGCAGCGAGTTAGCATTTTCCTACGAGCAGTACTTC; cdr3_aa: CASSELAFSYEQYF
clone_size: many; d_call: .; v_call: TRBV15; j_call: TRBJ1-5; cdr3_nt: TGTGCCACCAGCAACGGGGGTCACGGCAATCAGCCCCAGCATTTT; cdr3_aa: CATSNGGHGNQPQHF
clone_size: .; d_call: .; v_call: TRBV12-3/TRBV12-4; j_call: TRBJ2-3; cdr3_nt: TGTGCCAGCAGACCAGTCCTCGGACGAGGAGATACGCAGTATTTT; cdr3_aa: CASRPVLGRGDTQYF
clone_size: .; d_call: TRBD2; v_call: TRBV9; j_call: TRBJ2-3; cdr3_nt: TGTGCCAGCAGCGTAGATGGCAGTAGCGGGGGGTTGGATACGCAGTATTTT; cdr3_aa: CASSVDGSSGGLDTQYF
clone_size: many; d_call: TRBD1; v_call: TRBV3-1; j_call: TRBJ2-1; cdr3_nt: TGTGCCAGCAGCCCCCGGGACAGGGGCAATGAGCAGTTCTTC; cdr3_aa: CASSPRDRGNEQFF
clone_size: few; d_call: .; v_call: TRBV10-3; j_call: TRBJ1-4; cdr3_nt: TGTGCCATCAGTGATCTGGGGGCGCGGCGCGAAAAACTGTTTTTT; cdr3_aa: CAISDLGARREKLFF
clone_size: many; d_call: TRBD1; v_call: TRBV7-3; j_call: TRBJ2-1; cdr3_nt: TGTGCCAGCAGCTTAGGACAGGGGACCTACAATGAGCAGTTCTTC; cdr3_aa: CASSLGQGTYNEQFF
clone_size: .; d_call: TRBD1; v_call: TRBV7-2; j_call: TRBJ1-5; cdr3_nt: TGTGCCAGCAGCCCCCACGGACAGGTTAGCAATCAGCCCCAGCATTTT; cdr3_aa: CASSPHGQVSNQPQHF
clone_size: many; d_call: TRBD2; v_call: TRBV30; j_call: TRBJ2-5; cdr3_nt: TGTGCCTGGGACCTGAAAGGGACTAGCGGTCAAGAGACCCAGTACTTC; cdr3_aa: CAWDLKGTSGQETQYF
clone_size: .; d_call: .; v_call: TRBV4-2; j_call: TRBJ1-2; cdr3_nt: TGTGCCAGCAGCCAAGATTATAGGGTTTACGGCTACACCTTC; cdr3_aa: CASSQDYRVYGYTF
clone_size: many; d_call: TRBD2; v_call: TRBV9; j_call: TRBJ2-5; cdr3_nt: TGTGCCAGCAGCGACGGGGGGTGGGTGCAAGAGACCCAGTACTTC; cdr3_aa: CASSDGGWVQETQYF
clone_size: many; d_call: TRBD1; v_call: TRBV7-3; j_call: TRBJ2-7; cdr3_nt: TGTGCCAGCAGCTTAACTGGGACAGGGAGACCCTACGAGCAGTACTTC; cdr3_aa: CASSLTGTGRPYEQYF
clone_size: many; d_call: .; v_call: TRBV27; j_call: TRBJ2-7; cdr3_nt: TGTGCCAGCAGTCCAAGGACCCAGCGCCCCTACGAGCAGTACTTC; cdr3_aa: CASSPRTQRPYEQYF
clone_size: many; d_call: .; v_call: TRBV24-1; j_call: TRBJ1-1; cdr3_nt: TGTGCCACCAGTGGATCCCCTAATACAGGGAACACTGAAGCTTTCTTT; cdr3_aa: CATSGSPNTGNTEAFF
clone_size: .; d_call: TRBD1; v_call: TRBV19; j_call: TRBJ1-2; cdr3_nt: TGTGCCAGTAGCCCTGGGACAGATTATGGCTACACCTTC; cdr3_aa: CASSPGTDYGYTF
clone_size: .; d_call: .; v_call: TRBV5-4; j_call: TRBJ1-2; cdr3_nt: TGTGCCAGCAGCTCTGAGACTGGCTATGGCTACACCTTC; cdr3_aa: CASSSETGYGYTF